This TCR beta chain is from a study of a mutant IDH1 vaccine in newly diagnosed glioma. The overall study: Most had both radiotherapy and temozolomide beforehand; others had only one. Week 47 marked visit V13, whereas week 35 marked visit V12. Findings and limits, study-wide: Most patients, 93.3%, showed vaccine-induced immune responses.

This clone was detected only a few times. Its matching antigen is unknown. The CDR3 spans 14 residues. Germline V gene sequence: CDR1 SGHDN, CDR2 FVKESK. The V end was cut by 4 bases, the J end by 7 bases, with 14 bases between. Sample time point: week 47, end of study. In the vaccine, a single dose held 300 ug of the mutant IDH1 20-mer peptide, along with topical imiquimod. In weeks 1, 3, 5, 7, 11, 15, 19 and 23, patients were immunized, eight times in all. Data came from immunoSEQ multiplex PCR; TCRdb stores just in-frame clones and leaves some out. The sample holds tens of thousands of clones, 80% to 95% seen once.

This TCR was recovered from a woman aged 40 to 50 with glioma. The V gene is TRBV14, the J gene TRBJ2-4; possible D gene TRBD1, 6 bases. The sample was PBMCs, taken from a glioma patient whose treatment included an IDH1 peptide vaccine. The CDR3 loop is CASSPTQGSNIQYF. CDR3 bases: TGTGCCAGCAGCCCCACTCAGGGGAGTAACATTCAGTACTTC.